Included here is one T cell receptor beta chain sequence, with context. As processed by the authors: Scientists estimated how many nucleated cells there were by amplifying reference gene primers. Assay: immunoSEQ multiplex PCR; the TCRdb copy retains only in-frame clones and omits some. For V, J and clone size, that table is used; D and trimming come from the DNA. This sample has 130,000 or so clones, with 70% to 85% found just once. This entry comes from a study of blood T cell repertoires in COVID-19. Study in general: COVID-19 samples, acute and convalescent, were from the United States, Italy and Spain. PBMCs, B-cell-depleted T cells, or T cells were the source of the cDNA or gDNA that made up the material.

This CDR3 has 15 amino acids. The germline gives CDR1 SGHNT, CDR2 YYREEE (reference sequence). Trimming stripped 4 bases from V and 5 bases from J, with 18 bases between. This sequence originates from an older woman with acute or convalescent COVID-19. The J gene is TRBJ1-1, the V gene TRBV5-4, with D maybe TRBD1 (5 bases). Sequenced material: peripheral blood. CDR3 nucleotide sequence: TGTGCCAGCAGCATCACACCAGGGTATTGGACTGAAGCTTTCTTT. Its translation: CASSITPGYWTEAFF.